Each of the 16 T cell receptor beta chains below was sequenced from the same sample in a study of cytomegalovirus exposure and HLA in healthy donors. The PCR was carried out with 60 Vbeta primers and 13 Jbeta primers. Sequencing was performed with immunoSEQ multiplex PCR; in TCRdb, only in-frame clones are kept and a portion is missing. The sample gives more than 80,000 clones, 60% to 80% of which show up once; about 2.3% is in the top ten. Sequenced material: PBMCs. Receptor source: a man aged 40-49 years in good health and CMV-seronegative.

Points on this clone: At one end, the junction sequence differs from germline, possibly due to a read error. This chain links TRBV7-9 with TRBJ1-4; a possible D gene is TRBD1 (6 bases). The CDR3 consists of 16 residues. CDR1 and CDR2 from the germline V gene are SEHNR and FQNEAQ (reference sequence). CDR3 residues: CASSLAMGHSGEKLFF. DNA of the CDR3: TGTGCCAGCAGTTTAGCGATGGGACATTCGGGTGAAAAACTGTTTTTT.

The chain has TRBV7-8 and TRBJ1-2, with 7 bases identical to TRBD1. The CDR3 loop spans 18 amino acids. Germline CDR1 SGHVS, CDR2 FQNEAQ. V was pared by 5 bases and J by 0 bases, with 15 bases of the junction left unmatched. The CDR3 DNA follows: TGTGCCAGCAGCCCTAAATTCGGACAGGCCTTTTCTAACTATGGCTACACCTTC. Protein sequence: CASSPKFGQAFSNYGYTF.

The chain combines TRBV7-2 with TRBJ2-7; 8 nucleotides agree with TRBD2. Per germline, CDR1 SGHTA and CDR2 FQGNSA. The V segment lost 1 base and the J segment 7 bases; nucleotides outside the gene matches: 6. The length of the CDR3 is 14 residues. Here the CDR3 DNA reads TGTGCCAGCAGCTTAGACCAGCGGGGGTGGGAGCAGTACTTC. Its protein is CASSLDQRGWEQYF.

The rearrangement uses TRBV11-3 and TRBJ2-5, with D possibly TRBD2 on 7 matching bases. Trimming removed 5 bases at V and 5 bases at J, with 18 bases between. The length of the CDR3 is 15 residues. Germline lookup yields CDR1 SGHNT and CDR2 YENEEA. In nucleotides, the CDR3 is TGTGCCAGCAGCGTCTCGGGGGGCGCGGGGGAGACCCAGTACTTC. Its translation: CASSVSGGAGETQYF.

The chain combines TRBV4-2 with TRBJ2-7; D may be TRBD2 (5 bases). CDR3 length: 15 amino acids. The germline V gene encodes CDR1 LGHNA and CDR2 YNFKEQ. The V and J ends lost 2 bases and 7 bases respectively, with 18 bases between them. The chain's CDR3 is CASSQNGQEAIEQYF. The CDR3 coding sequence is TGTGCCAGCAGCCAAAACGGTCAGGAGGCTATTGAGCAGTACTTC.

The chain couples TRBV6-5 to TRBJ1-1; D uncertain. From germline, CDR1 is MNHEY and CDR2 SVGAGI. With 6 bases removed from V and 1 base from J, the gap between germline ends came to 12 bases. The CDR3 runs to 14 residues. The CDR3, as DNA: TGTGCCAGCAGACGGTCGGTACCGAACACTGAAGCTTTCTTT. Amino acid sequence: CASRRSVPNTEAFF.

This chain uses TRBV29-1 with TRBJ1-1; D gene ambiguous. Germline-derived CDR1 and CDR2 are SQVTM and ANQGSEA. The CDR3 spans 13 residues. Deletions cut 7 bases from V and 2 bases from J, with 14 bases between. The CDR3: CSATHRGNTEAFF. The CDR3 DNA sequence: TGCAGCGCGACCCACCGGGGAAACACTGAAGCTTTCTTT.

CDR3 in DNA: TGTGCCAGCAGCCGCCATAGAGCGGGGGGGAGGGCGGATACGCAGTATTTT. Its protein is CASSRHRAGGRADTQYF. The chain recombines TRBV11-2 with TRBJ2-3; 10 nucleotides line up with TRBD2. Trimming at V came to 5 bases and at J to 6 bases, leaving 14 bases not matched to a gene. Germline CDR1 is SGHAT and CDR2 is FQNNGV. The CDR3 sequence is 17 residues long.

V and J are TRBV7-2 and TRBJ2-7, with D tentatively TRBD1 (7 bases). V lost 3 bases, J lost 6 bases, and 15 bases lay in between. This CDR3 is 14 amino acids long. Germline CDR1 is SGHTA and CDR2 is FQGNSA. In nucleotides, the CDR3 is TGTGCCAGCAGCTTGACAGGGCGGAGGGGCGAGCAGTACTTC. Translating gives CASSLTGRRGEQYF.

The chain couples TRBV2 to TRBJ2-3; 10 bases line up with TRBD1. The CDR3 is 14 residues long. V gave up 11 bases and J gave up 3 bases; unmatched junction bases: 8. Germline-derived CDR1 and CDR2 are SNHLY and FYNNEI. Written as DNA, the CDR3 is TGTGCCTCCGGGCTGGGACAGGGGACAGATACGCAGTATTTT. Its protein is CASGLGQGTDTQYF.

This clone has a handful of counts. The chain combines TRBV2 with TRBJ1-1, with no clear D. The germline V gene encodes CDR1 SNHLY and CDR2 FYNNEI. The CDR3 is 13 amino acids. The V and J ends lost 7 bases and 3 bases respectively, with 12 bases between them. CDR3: CASTFEGDTEAFF. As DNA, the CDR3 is TGTGCCAGCACGTTCGAGGGCGACACTGAAGCTTTCTTT.

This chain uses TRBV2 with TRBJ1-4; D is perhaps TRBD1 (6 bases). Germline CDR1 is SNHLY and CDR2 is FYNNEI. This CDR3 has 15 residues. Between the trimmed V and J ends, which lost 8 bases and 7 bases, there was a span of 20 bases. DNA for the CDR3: TGTGCCAGCCGCGCCGCAGGGGCGTCTGGTGAAAAACTGTTTTTT. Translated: CASRAAGASGEKLFF.

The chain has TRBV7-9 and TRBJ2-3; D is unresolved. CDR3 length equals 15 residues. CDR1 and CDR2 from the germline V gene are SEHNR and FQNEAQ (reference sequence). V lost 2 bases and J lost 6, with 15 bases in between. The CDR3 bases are TGTGCCAGCAGCTTACATCTCACGGTTTCCGATACGCAGTATTTT. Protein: CASSLHLTVSDTQYF. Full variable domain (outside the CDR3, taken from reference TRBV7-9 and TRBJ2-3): DTGVSQNPRHKITKRGQNVTFRCDPISEHNRLYWYRQTLGQGPEFLTYFQNEAQLEKSRLLSDRFSAERPKGSFSTLEIQRTEQGDSAMYLCASSLHLTVSDTQYFGPGTRLTVL.

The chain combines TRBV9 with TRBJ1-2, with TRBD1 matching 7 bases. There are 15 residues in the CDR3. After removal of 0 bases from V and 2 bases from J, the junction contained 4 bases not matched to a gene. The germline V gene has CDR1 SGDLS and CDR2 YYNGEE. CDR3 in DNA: TGTGCCAGCAGCGTAGGGGACAGATCGAACTATGGCTACACCTTC. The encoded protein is CASSVGDRSNYGYTF.

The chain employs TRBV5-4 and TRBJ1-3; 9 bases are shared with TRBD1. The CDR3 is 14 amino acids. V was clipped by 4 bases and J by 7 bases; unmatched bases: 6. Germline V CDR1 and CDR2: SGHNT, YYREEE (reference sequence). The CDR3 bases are TGTGCCAGCAGCCCGGCTGGGACAGGGAACACCATATATTTT. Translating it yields CASSPAGTGNTIYF. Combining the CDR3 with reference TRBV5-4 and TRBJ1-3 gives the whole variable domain ETGVTQSPTHLIKTRGQQVTLRCSSQSGHNTVSWYQQALGQGPQFIFQYYREEENGRGNFPPRFSGLQFPNYSSELNVNALELDDSALYLCASSPAGTGNTIYFGEGSWLTVV.

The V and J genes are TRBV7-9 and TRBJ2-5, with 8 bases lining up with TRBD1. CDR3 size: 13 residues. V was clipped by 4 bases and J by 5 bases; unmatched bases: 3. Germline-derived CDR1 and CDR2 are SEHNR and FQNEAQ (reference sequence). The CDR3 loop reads CASSSRGPETQYF. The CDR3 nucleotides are TGTGCCAGCAGCTCCAGGGGGCCCGAGACCCAGTACTTC.